This note documents a single T cell receptor (beta chain) sequence. Its matching antigen is unknown. The missing CDR3 end, 3 residues past where the read stops, is filled in from the germline J gene. Replacement immunoglobulin had been given to every CVID subject for at least one year. The entry originates in a study of T cell clonality in common variable immunodeficiency. Assay used: immunoSEQ multiplex PCR; TCRdb lists only in-frame clones, some missing. The counts give roughly 39,000 clones, none of them seen only once; around 5.8% is held by the top ten. General observations from the study: Compared with controls, CVID subjects had fewer shared TCRbeta clones. In common variable immunodeficiency, TCR beta chains reportedly carried fewer deletions and N-nucleotide insertions.

The CDR3 loop spans 15 amino acids. Germline V lookup: CDR1 DFQATT, CDR2 SNEGSKA (reference sequence). V was shortened by 0 bases and J by 2 bases, with 13 bases between the two germline ends. The sample consisted of peripheral blood mononuclear cells. This chain links TRBV20-1 with TRBJ1-2; possible D gene TRBD1, 6 bases. The sequence was collected from a human donor with common variable immunodeficiency. The sequenced part of the CDR3 DNA is TGCAGTGCTAGAGAGGGTCAGGGGCGGAACTATGGC. Translating it yields CSAREGQGRNYG. The entire CDR3 is CSAREGQGRNYGYTF.